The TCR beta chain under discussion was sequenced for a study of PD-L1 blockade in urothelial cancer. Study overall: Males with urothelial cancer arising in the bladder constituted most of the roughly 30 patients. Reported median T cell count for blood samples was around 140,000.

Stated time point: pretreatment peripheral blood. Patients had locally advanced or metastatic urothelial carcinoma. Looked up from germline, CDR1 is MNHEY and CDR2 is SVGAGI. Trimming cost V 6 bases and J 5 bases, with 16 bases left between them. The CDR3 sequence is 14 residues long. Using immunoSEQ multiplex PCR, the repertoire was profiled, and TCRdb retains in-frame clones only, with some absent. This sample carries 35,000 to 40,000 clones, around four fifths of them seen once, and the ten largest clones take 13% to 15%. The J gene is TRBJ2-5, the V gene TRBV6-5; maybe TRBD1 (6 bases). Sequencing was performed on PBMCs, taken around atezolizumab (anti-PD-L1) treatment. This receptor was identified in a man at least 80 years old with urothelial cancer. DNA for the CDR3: TGTGCCAGCAGGAACAGGGCCGTTCCGGAGACCCAGTACTTC. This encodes CASRNRAVPETQYF.